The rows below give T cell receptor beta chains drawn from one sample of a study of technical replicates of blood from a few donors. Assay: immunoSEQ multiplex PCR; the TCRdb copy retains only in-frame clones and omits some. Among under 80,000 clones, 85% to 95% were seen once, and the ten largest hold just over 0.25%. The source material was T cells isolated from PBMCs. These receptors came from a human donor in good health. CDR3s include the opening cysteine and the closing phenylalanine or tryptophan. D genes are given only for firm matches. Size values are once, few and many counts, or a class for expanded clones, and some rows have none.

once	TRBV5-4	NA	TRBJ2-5	TGTGCCAGCAGCTTGGAAGTTTCTCGGGGAGAAGAGACCCAGTACTTC	CASSLEVSRGEETQYF
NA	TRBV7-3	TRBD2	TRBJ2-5	TGTGCCAGCAGCCCGGGGGGACAAGAGACCCAGTACTTC	CASSPGGQETQYF
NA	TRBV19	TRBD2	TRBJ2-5	TGTGCCAGTAGTCCCCGACTAGCCCGGGAGACCCAGTACTTC	CASSPRLARETQYF
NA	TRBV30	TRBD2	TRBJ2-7	TGTGCCTGGGGAGGGCTAGCGGACTACGAGCAGTACTTC	CAWGGLADYEQYF
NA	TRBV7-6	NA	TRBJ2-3	TGTGCCAGCTCCTATGGCAGGGGGGTGACAGATACGCAGTATTTT	CASSYGRGVTDTQYF
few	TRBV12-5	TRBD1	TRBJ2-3	TGTGCTAGTGGTCCCGGACAGGGGGGAGATACGCAGTATTTT	CASGPGQGGDTQYF
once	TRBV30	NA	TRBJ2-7	TGTGCCTGGAGTAAGGGGGACCTCACGCATTACGAGCAGTACTTC	CAWSKGDLTHYEQYF
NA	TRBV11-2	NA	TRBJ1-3	TGTGCCAGCAGCCCGACCCGGGGCGGGGTGTTATCTGGAAACACCATATATTTT	CASSPTRGGVLSGNTIYF
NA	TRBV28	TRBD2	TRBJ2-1	TGTGCCAGCGCTAGCGGGAGCTCCTACAATGAGCAGTTCTTC	CASASGSSYNEQFF
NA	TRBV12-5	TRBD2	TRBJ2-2	TGTGCTAGTGGTTTGGTAATCGGGAGGGCCGGCGGGGAGCTGTTTTTT	CASGLVIGRAGGELFF
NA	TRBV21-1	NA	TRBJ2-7	TGTGCCAGCAGCAAAAGCTCGGGGACACTTGGGGAGTACGAGCAGTACTTC	CASSKSSGTLGEYEQYF
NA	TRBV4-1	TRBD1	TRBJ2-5	TGCGCCAGCGGGACAGGGGGGGAAGAGACCCAGTACTTC	CASGTGGEETQYF
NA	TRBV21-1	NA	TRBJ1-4	TGTGCCAGCAGCGGGTCAACAGGGGATGGGTGTGAAAAACTGTTTTTT	CASSGSTGDGCEKLFF
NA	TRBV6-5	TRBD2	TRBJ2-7	TGTGCCAGCAGTTATCGCGGGAGGCTGACCTACGAGCAGTACTTC	CASSYRGRLTYEQYF
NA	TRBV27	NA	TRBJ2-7	TGTGCCAGCAGCTTAGGAGCGGCGGCCTACGAGCAGTACTTC	CASSLGAAAYEQYF
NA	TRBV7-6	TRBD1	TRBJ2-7	TGTGCCAGCAGCTTAGCCGGGACAGGGTTGTCGTACGAGCAGTACTTC	CASSLAGTGLSYEQYF
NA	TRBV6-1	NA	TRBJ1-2	TGTGCCAGCAGTGATAACTTGAGCTATGGCTACACCTTC	CASSDNLSYGYTF
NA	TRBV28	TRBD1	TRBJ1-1	TGTGCCAGCAGTACACCGGGACAGGAGATGAACACTGAAGCTTTCTTT	CASSTPGQEMNTEAFF
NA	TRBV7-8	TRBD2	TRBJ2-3	TGTGCCAGCAGCAATCTAGCGGGAACCACAGATACGCAGTATTTT	CASSNLAGTTDTQYF
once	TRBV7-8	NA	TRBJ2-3	TGTGCCAGCAGCTTAAACTCTTATATGCCAGATACGCAGTATTTT	CASSLNSYMPDTQYF
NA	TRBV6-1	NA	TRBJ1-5	TGTGCCAGCCATGGAACCCAGGGCCAGCCCCAGCATTTT	CASHGTQGQPQHF
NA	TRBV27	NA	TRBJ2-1	TGTGCCAGCAGCCATGACTGGTTGTCTGAGCAGTTCTTC	CASSHDWLSEQFF
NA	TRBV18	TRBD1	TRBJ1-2	TGTGCCAGCTCCCTACAGGGGGACTATGGCTACACCTTC	CASSLQGDYGYTF
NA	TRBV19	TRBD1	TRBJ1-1	TGTGCCAGTAGTATTCCGGGACAGGGGGCGCGCACTGAAGCTTTCTTT	CASSIPGQGARTEAFF
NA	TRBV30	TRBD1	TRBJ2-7	TGTGCCTGGGACAGGGGAGGCGAGCAGTACTTC	CAWDRGGEQYF
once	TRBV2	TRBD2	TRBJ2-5	TGTGCCAGCGCGGGGGATGCGGGGGTGGAAGAGACCCAGTACTTC	CASAGDAGVEETQYF
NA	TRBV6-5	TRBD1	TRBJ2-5	TGTGCCAGCAGTTACGCAGGACAGGGGGCGCGACAGACCCAGTACTTC	CASSYAGQGARQTQYF
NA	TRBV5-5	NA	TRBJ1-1	TGTGCCAGCAGCTTTTACAGGAGCCAGAACACTGAAGCTTTCTTT	CASSFYRSQNTEAFF
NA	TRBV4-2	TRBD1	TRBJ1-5	TGTGCCAGCAGCCAGGGCCAGGCAGGGGGCGGTCAGCCCCAGCATTTT	CASSQGQAGGGQPQHF
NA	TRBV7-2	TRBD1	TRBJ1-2	TGTGCCAGCATCCGGGACAGGGGGTATGGCTACACCTTC	CASIRDRGYGYTF